This T cell receptor (beta chain) came from a study of T cell responses to AZD1222 COVID-19 vaccine. CDR3 size: 16 residues. V was trimmed by 4 bases and J by 4 bases, leaving 19 bases between them. The germline CDR1 and CDR2 sequences are MNHEY and SVGAGI. Sequenced by immunoSEQ multiplex PCR; TCRdb stores in-frame clones only, minus some. Among about 140,000 clones listed, roughly 88% were seen once. The material sequenced was peripheral blood, taken 28 days after the second AZD1222 dose. The chain has TRBV6-5 and TRBJ1-1; D is ambiguous. The receptor comes from an adult who received the AZD1222 COVID-19 vaccine. CDR3 residues: CASSSMTLGEGTEAFF. CDR3 bases: TGTGCCAGCAGTTCGATGACGCTCGGGGAGGGCACTGAAGCTTTCTTT.